What follows are 19 T cell receptor beta chains derived from one specimen sequenced in a study of OX40 agonist ivuxolimab in advanced cancers. Method: immunoSEQ multiplex PCR; TCRdb's copy keeps in-frame clones and lacks some. The sample has 15,000 to 25,000 clones, 80% to 90% seen once. The specimen comprised CD4+ or CD8+ T cells sorted from blood, sampled in a trial of the OX40 agonist ivuxolimab. These receptors all stem from an adult with an advanced solid tumor such as melanoma, head and neck, liver or kidney cancer.

CDR3 DNA: TGTGCCAGCAGAAGAACAGGGGCTCGGCGAAACTCTGGAAACACCATATATTTT. It specifies CASRRTGARRNSGNTIYF. This chain joins TRBV7-9 and TRBJ1-3, with 7 bases fitting TRBD1. This CDR3 comprises 18 residues. Germline CDR1 reads SEHNR; CDR2 reads FQNEAQ (reference sequence). Losses at the gene ends were 6 bases for V and 0 bases for J; bases not matched to a gene: 14.

Details on this clone: This sample includes further DNA sequences coding for the same CDR3. V usage is TRBV7-2 and J usage is TRBJ1-1, with D tentatively TRBD1 (5 bases). CDR3 length: 17 amino acids. Germline values: CDR1 SGHTA, CDR2 FQGNSA. V was shortened by 1 base and J by 1 base, with 16 bases between the two germline ends. The CDR3 DNA sequence: TGTGCCAGCAGCTTAGGTTGGGGGAGGGGTGGGAACACTGAAGCTTTCTTT. This codes for CASSLGWGRGGNTEAFF.

The chain recombines TRBV18 with TRBJ1-1; D not certain. The CDR3 runs 13 residues. The V end was cut by 4 bases, the J end by 4 bases, with 10 bases between. The germline V gene has CDR1 KGHSH and CDR2 LQKENI. This chain's CDR3 is CASSLGLSTEAFF. The CDR3 DNA reads as TGTGCCAGCTCACTGGGCCTGAGCACTGAAGCTTTCTTT.

The gene calls are TRBV28 and TRBJ2-1; the match to TRBD1 covers 8 bases. Germline assignment: CDR1 MDHEN and CDR2 SYDVKM. The CDR3 has 15 residues. With V trimmed by 5 bases and J by 3 bases, 6 bases remained unmatched. The CDR3: CASSLPTGGYNEQFF. CDR3 DNA: TGTGCCAGCAGTCTACCCACAGGGGGCTACAATGAGCAGTTCTTC.

This sequence joins TRBV29-1 and TRBJ2-3, with 10 bases aligning to TRBD1. Germline V gene sequence: CDR1 SQVTM, CDR2 ANQGSEA. With 7 bases clipped from V and 4 bases from J, the junction kept 5 bases outside the gene matches. The CDR3 contains 13 residues. In DNA, the CDR3 is TGCAGCGAGACAGGGGGCTTCGCAGATACGCAGTATTTT. Protein: CSETGGFADTQYF.

J is TRBJ2-3 and V is TRBV28; D is undetermined. Looked up from germline, CDR1 is MDHEN and CDR2 is SYDVKM. The CDR3 runs 14 residues. Trimming took 6 bases from V and 0 from J, leaving 10 bases between them. CDR3 nucleotide sequence: TGTGCCAGCAGCCGCATCGACAGCACAGATACGCAGTATTTT. This codes for CASSRIDSTDTQYF.

This chain uses TRBV19 with TRBJ1-5, with 8 positions matching TRBD1. V shed 5 bases and J 1 base; nucleotides not matched to a gene: 10. This CDR3 contains 17 residues. Looked up from germline, CDR1 is LNHDA and CDR2 is SQIVND (reference sequence). The CDR3 loop reads CASSLGQGGWSNQPQHF. As DNA, the CDR3 is TGTGCCAGTAGTTTAGGACAGGGAGGATGGAGCAATCAGCCCCAGCATTTT.

CDR3 residues: CASSQEGTGGDEKLFF. The CDR3 coding sequence is TGCGCCAGCAGCCAAGAAGGGACAGGAGGGGATGAAAAACTGTTTTTT. J is TRBJ1-4 and V is TRBV4-1; 8 bases align to TRBD1. Trimming removed 0 bases from V and 6 bases from J; junction bases left unmatched: 6. Germline CDR1 is MGHRA and CDR2 is YSYEKL. The CDR3 length is 16 residues.

The rearrangement joins TRBV28 to TRBJ2-4, with 7 bases fitting TRBD2. Germline loops: CDR1 MDHEN, CDR2 SYDVKM. The CDR3 consists of 16 residues. With V trimmed by 3 bases and J by 6 bases, 11 bases remained unmatched. CDR3 protein: CASSFYNGGGGNIQYF. DNA of the CDR3: TGTGCCAGCAGTTTTTATAATGGCGGCGGGGGAAACATTCAGTACTTC. Full variable domain (remainder filled in from reference TRBV28 and TRBJ2-4): DVKVTQSSRYLVKRTGEKVFLECVQDMDHENMFWYRQDPGLGLRLIYFSYDVKMKEKGDIPEGYSVSREKKERFSLILESASTNQTSMYLCASSFYNGGGGNIQYFGAGTRLSVL.

V is TRBV4-1 and J is TRBJ2-5; TRBD2 aligns across 12 bases. Germline V gene sequence: CDR1 MGHRA, CDR2 YSYEKL. V lost 0 bases and J lost 2; bases outside the gene matches: 7. CDR3 size: 18 residues. In DNA form, the CDR3 reads TGCGCCAGCAGCCAAGATCTAGCGGGGGGGCCGAAGCAAGAGACCCAGTACTTC. Its protein is CASSQDLAGGPKQETQYF.

This chain joins TRBV28 and TRBJ2-7; D is unclear. Trimming took 5 bases from V and 5 from J, leaving 10 bases between them. The CDR3 sequence is 12 residues long. Looked up from germline, CDR1 is MDHEN and CDR2 is SYDVKM. In DNA form, the CDR3 reads TGTGCCAGCAGTCTTGTTGTGAACGAGCAGTACTTC. It translates to CASSLVVNEQYF.

This clone has just one count. CDR3 sequence: CASRADRPNEKLFF. The CDR3 DNA reads TGTGCCAGCAGAGCGGACAGACCTAATGAAAAACTGTTTTTT. The chain combines TRBV27 with TRBJ1-4, with D possibly TRBD1 on 6 matching bases. The V gene lost 6 bases and the J gene lost 3 bases, with 11 bases spanning the gap. The germline CDR1 and CDR2 sequences are MNHEY and SMNVEV (reference sequence). The CDR3 length is 14 residues.

The chain recombines TRBV6-1 with TRBJ2-7, with 7 bases aligning to TRBD2. The V and J ends lost 5 bases and 5 bases, in that order; junction bases with no gene match: 9. Germline V CDR1 and CDR2: MNHNS, SASEGT. The CDR3 is 14 amino acids. The CDR3 loop is CASSRTSLSNEQYF. The CDR3 coding sequence is TGTGCCAGCAGTCGGACTAGTTTATCCAACGAGCAGTACTTC.

The V call is TRBV28, the J call TRBJ1-5; D is possibly TRBD1 (6 bases). This CDR3 spans 12 amino acids. Germline V lookup: CDR1 MDHEN, CDR2 SYDVKM. V was cut by 5 bases and J by 4 bases, with 6 bases left in between. The CDR3 DNA is TGTGCCAGCAGTCAGGGGAATCAGCCCCAGCATTTT. This translates into CASSQGNQPQHF.

The V and J genes are TRBV4-3 and TRBJ2-7; 8 nucleotides line up with TRBD2. Germline trimming cut 1 base from V and 5 bases from J; bases unmatched to any gene: 7. Germline V CDR1 and CDR2: LGHNA, YSLEER. There are 15 residues in the CDR3. CDR3 in DNA: TGCGCCAGCAGCCAAGTCCCAGCGGGAGTTGACGAGCAGTACTTC. Its protein is CASSQVPAGVDEQYF.

A few counts support this clone. The CDR3 nucleotides are TGTGCCAGTAGTCAGGGGGACTATGGCTACACCTTC. Encoded protein: CASSQGDYGYTF. The chain joins TRBV19 to TRBJ1-2, with 7 bases matching TRBD1. The length of the CDR3 is 12 residues. CDR1 and CDR2 (germline): LNHDA, SQIVND (reference sequence). Germline trimming cut 5 bases from V and 3 bases from J; bases unmatched to any gene: 0.

This clone has a handful of counts. The J gene is TRBJ2-5, the V gene TRBV6-1, with D possibly matching TRBD1 (5 bases). The length of the CDR3 is 13 residues. Trimming took 8 bases from V and 5 from J, leaving 15 bases between them. CDR1 and CDR2 from the germline V gene are MNHNS and SASEGT. The DNA for the CDR3 is TGTGCCAGCTCTCGCGGACACGGGGAGACCCAGTACTTC. Its translation: CASSRGHGETQYF.

This chain joins TRBV6-5 and TRBJ2-2; D possibly uses TRBD1 or TRBD2 (5 bases each). V was shortened by 2 bases and J by 0 bases, with 7 bases between the two germline ends. Per the germline V gene, CDR1 is MNHEY and CDR2 is SVGAGI. The length of the CDR3 is 15 residues. CDR3 protein: CASSYGGTNTGELFF. The CDR3 DNA reads TGTGCCAGCAGTTACGGGGGAACGAACACCGGGGAGCTGTTTTTT.

The chain couples TRBV7-2 to TRBJ1-5; D not certain. The V gene's germline CDR1 is SGHTA and CDR2 FQGNSA. V lost 1 base, J lost 0 bases, and 7 bases lay in between. The CDR3 contains 15 residues. DNA for the CDR3: TGTGCCAGCAGCTTAGACGGAATTAGCAATCAGCCCCAGCATTTT. This encodes CASSLDGISNQPQHF.